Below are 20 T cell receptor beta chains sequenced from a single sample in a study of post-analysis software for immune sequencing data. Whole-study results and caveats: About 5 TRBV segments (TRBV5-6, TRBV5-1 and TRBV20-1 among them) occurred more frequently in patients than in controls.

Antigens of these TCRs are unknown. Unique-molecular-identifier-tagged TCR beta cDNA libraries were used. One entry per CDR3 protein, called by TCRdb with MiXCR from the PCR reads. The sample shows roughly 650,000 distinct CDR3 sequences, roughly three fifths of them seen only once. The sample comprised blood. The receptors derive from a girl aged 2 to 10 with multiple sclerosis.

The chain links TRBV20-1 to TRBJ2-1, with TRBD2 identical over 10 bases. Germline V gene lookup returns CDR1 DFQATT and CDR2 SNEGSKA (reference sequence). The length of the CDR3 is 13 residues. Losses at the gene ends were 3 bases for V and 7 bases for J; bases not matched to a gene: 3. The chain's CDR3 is CSARPSGSNEQFF. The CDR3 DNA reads TGCAGTGCTAGGCCTAGCGGGAGTAATGAGCAGTTCTTC.

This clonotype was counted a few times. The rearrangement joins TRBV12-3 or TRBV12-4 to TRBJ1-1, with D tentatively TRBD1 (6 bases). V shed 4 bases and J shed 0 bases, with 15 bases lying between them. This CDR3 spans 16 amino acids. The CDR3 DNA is TGTGCCAGCAGTTCCCCACGGGGGGCTTTGAACACTGAAGCTTTCTTT. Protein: CASSSPRGALNTEAFF.

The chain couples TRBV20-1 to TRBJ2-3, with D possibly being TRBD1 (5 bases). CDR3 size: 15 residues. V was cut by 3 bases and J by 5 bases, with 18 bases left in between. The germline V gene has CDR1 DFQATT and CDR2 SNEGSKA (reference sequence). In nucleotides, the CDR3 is TGCAGTGCTAGGGGGATGGGGCCACACGGAGATACGCAGTATTTT. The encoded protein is CSARGMGPHGDTQYF.

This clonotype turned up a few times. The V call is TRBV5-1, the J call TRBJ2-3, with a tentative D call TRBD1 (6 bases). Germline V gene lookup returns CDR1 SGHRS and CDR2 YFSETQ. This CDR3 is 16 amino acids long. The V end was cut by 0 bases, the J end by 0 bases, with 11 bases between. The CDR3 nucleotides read TGCGCCAGCAGCTTGGAGGGGGTCCTAAGCACAGATACGCAGTATTTT. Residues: CASSLEGVLSTDTQYF.

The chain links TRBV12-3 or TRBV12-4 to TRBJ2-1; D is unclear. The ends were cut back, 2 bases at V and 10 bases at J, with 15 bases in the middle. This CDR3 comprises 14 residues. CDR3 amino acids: CASSLQSRRREQFF. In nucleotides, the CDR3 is TGTGCCAGCAGTTTACAGTCGAGGCGACGGGAGCAGTTCTTC.

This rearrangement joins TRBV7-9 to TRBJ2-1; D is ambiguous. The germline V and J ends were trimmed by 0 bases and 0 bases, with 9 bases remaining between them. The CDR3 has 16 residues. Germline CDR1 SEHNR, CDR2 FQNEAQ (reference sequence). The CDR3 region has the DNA TGTGCCAGCAGCTTAGCAGCAGACATCTCCTACAATGAGCAGTTCTTC. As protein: CASSLAADISYNEQFF.

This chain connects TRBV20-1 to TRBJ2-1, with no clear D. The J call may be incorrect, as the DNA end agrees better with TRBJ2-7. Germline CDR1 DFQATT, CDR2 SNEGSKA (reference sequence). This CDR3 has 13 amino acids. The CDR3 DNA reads TGCAGTGCTAGAGCCAGTCTGGGGTTTGAGCAGTACTTC. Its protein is CSARASLGFEQYF.

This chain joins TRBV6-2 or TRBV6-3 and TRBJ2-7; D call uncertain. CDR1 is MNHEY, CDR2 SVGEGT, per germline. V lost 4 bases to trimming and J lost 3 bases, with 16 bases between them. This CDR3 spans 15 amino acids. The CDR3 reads CASSLKIHTRYEQYF. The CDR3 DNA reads TGTGCCAGCAGTTTGAAAATCCATACCCGCTACGAGCAGTACTTC.

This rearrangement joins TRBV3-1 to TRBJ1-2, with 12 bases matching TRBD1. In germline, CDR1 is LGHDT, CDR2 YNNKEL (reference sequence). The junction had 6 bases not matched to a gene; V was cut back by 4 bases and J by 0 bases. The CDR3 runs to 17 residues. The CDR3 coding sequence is TGTGCCAGCAGCCCCACAGGGACAGGGGGCCCTAACTATGGCTACACCTTC. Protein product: CASSPTGTGGPNYGYTF.

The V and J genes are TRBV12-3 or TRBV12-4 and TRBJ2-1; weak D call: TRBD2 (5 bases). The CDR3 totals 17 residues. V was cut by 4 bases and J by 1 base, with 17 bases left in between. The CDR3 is CASSSSAMSGSYNEQFF. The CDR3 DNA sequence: TGTGCCAGCAGTTCAAGCGCAATGAGCGGTTCCTACAATGAGCAGTTCTTC.

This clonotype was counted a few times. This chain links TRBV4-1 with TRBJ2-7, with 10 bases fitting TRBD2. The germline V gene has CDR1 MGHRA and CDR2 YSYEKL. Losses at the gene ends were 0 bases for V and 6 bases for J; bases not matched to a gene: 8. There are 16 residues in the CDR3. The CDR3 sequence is CASSQEGLAGDSEQYF. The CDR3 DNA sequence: TGCGCCAGCAGCCAAGAAGGCCTAGCGGGAGACTCCGAGCAGTACTTC.

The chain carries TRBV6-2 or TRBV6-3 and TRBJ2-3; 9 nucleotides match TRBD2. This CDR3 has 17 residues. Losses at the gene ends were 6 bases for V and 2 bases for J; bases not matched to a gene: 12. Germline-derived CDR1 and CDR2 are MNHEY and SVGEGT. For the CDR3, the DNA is TGTGCCAGCAGCCAGCCTATTAGCGGGGGCTTCACAGATACGCAGTATTTT. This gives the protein CASSQPISGGFTDTQYF.

The CDR3 DNA sequence: TGTGCCAGCAACATCCCCTCTCTAGCGGGCGCTAACTACGAGCAGTACTTC. It is translated as CASNIPSLAGANYEQYF. The chain couples TRBV12-3 or TRBV12-4 to TRBJ2-7, with 8 nucleotides matching TRBD2. V lost 7 bases, J lost 3 bases, and 17 bases stayed unmatched. The length of the CDR3 is 17 residues.

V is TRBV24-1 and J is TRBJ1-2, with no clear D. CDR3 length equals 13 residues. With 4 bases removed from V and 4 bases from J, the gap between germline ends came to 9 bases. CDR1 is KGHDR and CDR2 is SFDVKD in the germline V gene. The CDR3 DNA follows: TGTGCCACCAGTGAGGGCTACTTCTATGGCTACACCTTC. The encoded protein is CATSEGYFYGYTF.

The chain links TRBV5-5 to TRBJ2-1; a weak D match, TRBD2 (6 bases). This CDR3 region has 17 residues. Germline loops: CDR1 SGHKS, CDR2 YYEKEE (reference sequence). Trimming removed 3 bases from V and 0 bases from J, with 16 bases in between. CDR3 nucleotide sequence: TGTGCCAGCAGCTATGGCCGCGGGGTTAGCTCCTACAATGAGCAGTTCTTC. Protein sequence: CASSYGRGVSSYNEQFF.

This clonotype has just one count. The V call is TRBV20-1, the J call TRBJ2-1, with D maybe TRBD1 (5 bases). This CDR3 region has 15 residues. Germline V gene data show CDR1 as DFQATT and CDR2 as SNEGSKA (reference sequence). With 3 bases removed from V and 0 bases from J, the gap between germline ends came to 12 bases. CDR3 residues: CSASTTEPSYNEQFF. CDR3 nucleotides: TGCAGTGCTAGTACGACAGAGCCCTCCTACAATGAGCAGTTCTTC.

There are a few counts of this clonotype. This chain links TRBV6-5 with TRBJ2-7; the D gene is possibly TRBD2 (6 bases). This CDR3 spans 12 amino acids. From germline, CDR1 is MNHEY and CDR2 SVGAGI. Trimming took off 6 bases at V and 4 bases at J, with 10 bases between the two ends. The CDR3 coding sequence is TGTGCCAGCAGCGTGGGGGGTTACGAGCAGTACTTC. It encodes CASSVGGYEQYF.

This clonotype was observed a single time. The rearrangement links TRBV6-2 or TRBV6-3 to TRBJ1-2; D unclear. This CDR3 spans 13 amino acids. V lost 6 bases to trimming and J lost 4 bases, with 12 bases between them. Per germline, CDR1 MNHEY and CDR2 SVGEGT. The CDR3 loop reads CASRPGYFYGYTF. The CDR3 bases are TGTGCCAGCAGGCCGGGCTACTTCTATGGCTACACCTTC.

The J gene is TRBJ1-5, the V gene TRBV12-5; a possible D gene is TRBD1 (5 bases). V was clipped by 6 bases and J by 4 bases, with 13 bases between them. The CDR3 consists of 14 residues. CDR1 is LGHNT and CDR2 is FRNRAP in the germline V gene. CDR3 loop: CASGGAGGNQPQHF. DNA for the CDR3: TGTGCTAGTGGCGGGGCGGGCGGGAATCAGCCCCAGCATTTT.

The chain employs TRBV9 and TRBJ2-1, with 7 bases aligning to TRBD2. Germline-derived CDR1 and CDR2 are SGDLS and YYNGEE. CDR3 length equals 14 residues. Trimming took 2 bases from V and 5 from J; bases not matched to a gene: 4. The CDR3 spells CASSVAGLDNEQFF. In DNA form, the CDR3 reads TGTGCCAGCAGCGTTGCCGGACTAGACAATGAGCAGTTCTTC.